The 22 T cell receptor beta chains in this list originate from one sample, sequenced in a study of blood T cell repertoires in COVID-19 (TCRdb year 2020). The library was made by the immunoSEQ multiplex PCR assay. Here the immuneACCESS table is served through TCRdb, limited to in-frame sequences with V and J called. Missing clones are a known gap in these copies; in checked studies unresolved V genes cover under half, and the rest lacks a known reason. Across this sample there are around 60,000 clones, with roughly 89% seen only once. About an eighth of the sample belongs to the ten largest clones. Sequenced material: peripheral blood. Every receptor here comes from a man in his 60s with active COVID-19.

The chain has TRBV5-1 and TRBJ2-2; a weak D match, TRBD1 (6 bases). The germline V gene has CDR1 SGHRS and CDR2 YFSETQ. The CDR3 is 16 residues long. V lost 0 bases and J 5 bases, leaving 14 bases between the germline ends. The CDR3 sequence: CASSLVQGIRTGELFF. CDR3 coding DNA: TGCGCCAGCAGCTTGGTACAGGGAATTAGGACCGGGGAGCTGTTTTTT.

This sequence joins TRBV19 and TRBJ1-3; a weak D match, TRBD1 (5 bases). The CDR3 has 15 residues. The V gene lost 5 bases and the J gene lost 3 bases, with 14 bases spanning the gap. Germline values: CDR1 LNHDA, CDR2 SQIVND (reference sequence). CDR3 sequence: CASSPRPGNGNTIYF. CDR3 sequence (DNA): TGTGCCAGTAGTCCCCGCCCAGGGAATGGAAACACCATATATTTT.

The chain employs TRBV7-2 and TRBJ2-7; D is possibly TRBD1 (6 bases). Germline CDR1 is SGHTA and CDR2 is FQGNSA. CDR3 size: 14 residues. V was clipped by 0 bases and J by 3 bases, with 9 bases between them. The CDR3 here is CASSLAQGVYEQYF. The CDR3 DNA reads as TGTGCCAGCAGCTTAGCACAGGGTGTCTACGAGCAGTACTTC.

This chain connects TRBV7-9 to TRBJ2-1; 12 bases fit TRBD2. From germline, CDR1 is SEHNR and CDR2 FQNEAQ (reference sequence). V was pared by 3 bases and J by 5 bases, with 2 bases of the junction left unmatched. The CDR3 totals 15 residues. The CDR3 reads CASSFRTSGNNEQFF. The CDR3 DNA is TGTGCCAGCAGCTTTCGGACTAGCGGGAACAATGAGCAGTTCTTC.

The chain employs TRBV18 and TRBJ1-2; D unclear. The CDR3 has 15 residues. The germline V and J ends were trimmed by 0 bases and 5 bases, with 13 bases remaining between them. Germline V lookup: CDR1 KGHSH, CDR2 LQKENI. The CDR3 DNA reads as TGTGCCAGCTCACCACCGATGGGTTTCGGGTATGGCTACACCTTC. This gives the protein CASSPPMGFGYGYTF.

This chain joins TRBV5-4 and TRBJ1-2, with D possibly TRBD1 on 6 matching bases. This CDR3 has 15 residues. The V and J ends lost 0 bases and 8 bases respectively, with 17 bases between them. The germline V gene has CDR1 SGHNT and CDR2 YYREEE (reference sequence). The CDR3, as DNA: TGTGCCAGCAGCTTGGCCCAGGGGTATAGGCAGGGCTACACCTTC. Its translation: CASSLAQGYRQGYTF.

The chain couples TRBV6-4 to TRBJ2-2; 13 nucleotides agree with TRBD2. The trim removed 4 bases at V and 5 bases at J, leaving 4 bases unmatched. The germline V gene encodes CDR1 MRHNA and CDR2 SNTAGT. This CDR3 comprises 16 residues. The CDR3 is CASSARLAGGTGELFF. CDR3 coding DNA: TGTGCCAGCAGTGCCCGACTAGCGGGAGGAACCGGGGAGCTGTTTTTT.

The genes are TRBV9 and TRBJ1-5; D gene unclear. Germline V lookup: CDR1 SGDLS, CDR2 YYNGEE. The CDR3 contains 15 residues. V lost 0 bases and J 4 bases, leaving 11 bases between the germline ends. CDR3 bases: TGTGCCAGCAGCGTAGCCCCCACAGATAATCAGCCCCAGCATTTT. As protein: CASSVAPTDNQPQHF.

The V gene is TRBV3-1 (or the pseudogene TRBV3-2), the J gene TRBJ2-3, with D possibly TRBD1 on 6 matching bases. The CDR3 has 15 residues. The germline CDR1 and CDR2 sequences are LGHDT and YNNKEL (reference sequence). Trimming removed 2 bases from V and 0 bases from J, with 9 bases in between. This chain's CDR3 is CASSQPGQSTDTQYF. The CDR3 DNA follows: TGTGCCAGCAGCCAACCCGGACAGAGCACAGATACGCAGTATTTT.

CDR3 region: CASSPGGNYGYTF. The CDR3 nucleotides are TGTGCCAGCTCACCTGGGGGGAACTATGGCTACACCTTC. This chain joins TRBV18 and TRBJ1-2; weak D call: TRBD1 (5 bases). Trimming removed 3 bases from V and 2 bases from J, with 7 bases in between. The CDR3 extends over 13 amino acids. Germline V CDR1 and CDR2: KGHSH, LQKENI.

CDR3 DNA: TGTGCCAGCAGCTTCTTTACTAACCAAGAGACCCAGTACTTC. Translated: CASSFFTNQETQYF. The chain combines TRBV7-9 with TRBJ2-5, with no clear D. V shed 3 bases and J shed 0 bases, with 8 bases lying between them. CDR1 is SEHNR, CDR2 FQNEAQ, per germline (reference sequence). The CDR3 runs to 14 residues.

The CDR3 region has the DNA TGTGCCAGCAGCCATAGGGGGACAGGGGGTTTCTATGGCTACACCTTC. The encoded protein is CASSHRGTGGFYGYTF. This chain joins TRBV5-6 and TRBJ1-2; 11 nucleotides match TRBD1. The germline gives CDR1 SGHDT, CDR2 YYEEEE. After removal of 4 bases from V and 4 bases from J, the junction contained 9 bases not matched to a gene. This CDR3 region has 16 residues.

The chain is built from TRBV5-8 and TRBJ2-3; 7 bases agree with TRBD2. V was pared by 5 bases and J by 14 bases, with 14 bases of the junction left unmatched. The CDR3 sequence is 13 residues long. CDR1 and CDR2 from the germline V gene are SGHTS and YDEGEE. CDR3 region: CASSFEAGSLRYF. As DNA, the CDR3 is TGTGCCAGCAGTTTCGAAGCGGGATCGTTAAGGTATTTT.

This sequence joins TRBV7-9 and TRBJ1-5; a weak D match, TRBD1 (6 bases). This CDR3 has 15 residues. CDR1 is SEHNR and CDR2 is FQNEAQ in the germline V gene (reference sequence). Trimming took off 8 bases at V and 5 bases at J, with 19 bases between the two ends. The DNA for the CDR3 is TGTGCCAGCGGACCGGGCACAGGGCCCGATCAGCCCCAGCATTTT. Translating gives CASGPGTGPDQPQHF.

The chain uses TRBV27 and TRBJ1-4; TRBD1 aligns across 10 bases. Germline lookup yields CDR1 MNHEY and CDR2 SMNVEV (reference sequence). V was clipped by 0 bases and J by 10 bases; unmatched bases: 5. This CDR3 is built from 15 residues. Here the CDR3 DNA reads TGTGCCAGCAGTTTATCGACAGGGGGCGGAGGAAAACTGTTTTTT. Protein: CASSLSTGGGGKLFF.

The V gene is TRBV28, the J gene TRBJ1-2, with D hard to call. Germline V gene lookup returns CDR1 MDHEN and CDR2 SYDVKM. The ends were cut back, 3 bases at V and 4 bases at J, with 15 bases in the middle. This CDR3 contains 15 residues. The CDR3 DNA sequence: TGTGCCAGCAGTTTTGTCGTTGGCTGGGCCTATGGCTACACCTTC. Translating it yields CASSFVVGWAYGYTF.

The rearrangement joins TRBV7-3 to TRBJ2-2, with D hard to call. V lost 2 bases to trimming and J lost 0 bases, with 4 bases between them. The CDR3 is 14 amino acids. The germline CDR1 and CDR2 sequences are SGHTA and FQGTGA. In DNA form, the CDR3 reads TGTGCCAGCAGCTTACAGGCGAACACCGGGGAGCTGTTTTTT. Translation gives CASSLQANTGELFF.

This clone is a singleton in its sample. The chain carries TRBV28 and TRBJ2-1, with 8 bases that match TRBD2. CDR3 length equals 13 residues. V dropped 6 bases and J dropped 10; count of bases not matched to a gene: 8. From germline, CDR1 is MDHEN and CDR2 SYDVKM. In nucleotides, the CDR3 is TGTGCCAGCAGGGCTCACCGGGGGGGCGAGCAGTTCTTC. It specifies CASRAHRGGEQFF.

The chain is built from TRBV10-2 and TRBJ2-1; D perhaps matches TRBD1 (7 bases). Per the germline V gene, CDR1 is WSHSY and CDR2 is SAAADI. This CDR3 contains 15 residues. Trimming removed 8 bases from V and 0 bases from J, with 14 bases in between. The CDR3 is CASSQGGTSYNEQFF. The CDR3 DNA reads TGCGCCAGCTCCCAGGGGGGCACCTCCTACAATGAGCAGTTCTTC.

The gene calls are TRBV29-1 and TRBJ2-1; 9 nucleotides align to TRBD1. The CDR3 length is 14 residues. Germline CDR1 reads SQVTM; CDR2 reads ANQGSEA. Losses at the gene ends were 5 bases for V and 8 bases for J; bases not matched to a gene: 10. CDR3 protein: CSVSDRGLTDEQFF. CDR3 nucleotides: TGCAGCGTTTCCGACAGGGGGTTAACGGATGAGCAGTTCTTC.

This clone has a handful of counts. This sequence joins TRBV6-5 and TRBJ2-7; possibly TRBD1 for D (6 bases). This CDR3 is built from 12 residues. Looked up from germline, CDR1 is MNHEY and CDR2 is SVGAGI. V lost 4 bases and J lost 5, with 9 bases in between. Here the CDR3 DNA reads TGTGCCAGCAGTTCCTACAGGGACGAGCAGTACTTC. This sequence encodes CASSSYRDEQYF.

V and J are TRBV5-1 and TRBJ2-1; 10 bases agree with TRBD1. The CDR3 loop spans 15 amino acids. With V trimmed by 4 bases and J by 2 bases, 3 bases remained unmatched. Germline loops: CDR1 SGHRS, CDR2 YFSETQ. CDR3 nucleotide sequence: TGCGCCAGCAGCGGGGGGACAGGGGCCTACAATGAGCAGTTCTTC. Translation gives CASSGGTGAYNEQFF.